This T cell receptor (beta chain) was profiled in a study of CD8+ T cells in alopecia areata. About the study: Tofacitinib administration persisted for 6 to 18 months, succeeded by 6 months off drug.

Peripheral blood and lesional scalp punch biopsies came from alopecia areata patients. This clone was counted only a few times. cDNA serving as the sequencing template came from extracted, reverse transcribed RNA. Only in-frame clones appear in the TCRdb table, and some are missing; sequencing was by immunoSEQ multiplex PCR. The data contain around 5,900 clones, about 60% of them singletons. The length of the CDR3 is 16 residues. The V gene end was trimmed by 7 bases and the J gene end by 1 base; junction bases not matched to a gene: 6. Germline CDR1 is SGHAT and CDR2 is FQNNGV. The chain combines TRBV11-2 with TRBJ2-3; 12 bases agree with TRBD2. Sequenced sample: skin. The TCR sequence derives from a human donor with alopecia areata. In DNA form, the CDR3 reads TGTGCCAGCACGACTAGCGGGGGAGGGCGCACAGATACGCAGTATTTT. Encoded protein: CASTTSGGGRTDTQYF.